This T cell receptor beta chain was found in a study of immune heterogeneity within non-small cell lung tumors. Study observations and caveats: Clonotypes of T-cell receptor beta found at high frequency were largely distinct between individual patients. T-cell clonality in a given local region correlated moderately yet significantly with the local tumor mutational burden (R 0.3 to 0.4).

V dropped 1 base and J dropped 7; count of bases not matched to a gene: 14. This CDR3 is built from 17 residues. Germline V gene sequence: CDR1 SEHNR, CDR2 FQNEAQ (reference sequence). The TCR beta CDR3 region was amplified by multiplex PCR employing 32 V and 13 J primers. TCRdb re-called the multiplex PCR reads through MiXCR, storing one row per CDR3 protein. Here the sample spans roughly 5,000 distinct CDR3 sequences, roughly 22% being singletons. This clonotype has at least ten counts. Its antigen is undetermined. Template input, which was bulk tumor genomic DNA, totaled approximately 640 ng per sample. During surgery, each primary tumor gave multiple biopsies spaced as far apart as possible. These patients got curative surgery after being newly diagnosed with untreated non-small cell lung cancer.

The sample was lung tumor tissue. The origin of this receptor is a man in his 60s with non-small cell lung cancer. The V call is TRBV7-9, the J call TRBJ1-2, with TRBD1 identical over 8 bases. CDR3 sequence (DNA): TGTGCCAGCAGCTTAGATGGGCAGGGGGCTGTTCTAAGTGGCTACACCTTC. As protein: CASSLDGQGAVLSGYTF. The variable domain in full, completed from reference TRBV7-9 and TRBJ1-2, reads DTGVSQNPRHKITKRGQNVTFRCDPISEHNRLYWYRQTLGQGPEFLTYFQNEAQLEKSRLLSDRFSAERPKGSFSTLEIQRTEQGDSAMYLCASSLDGQGAVLSGYTFGSGTRLTVV.